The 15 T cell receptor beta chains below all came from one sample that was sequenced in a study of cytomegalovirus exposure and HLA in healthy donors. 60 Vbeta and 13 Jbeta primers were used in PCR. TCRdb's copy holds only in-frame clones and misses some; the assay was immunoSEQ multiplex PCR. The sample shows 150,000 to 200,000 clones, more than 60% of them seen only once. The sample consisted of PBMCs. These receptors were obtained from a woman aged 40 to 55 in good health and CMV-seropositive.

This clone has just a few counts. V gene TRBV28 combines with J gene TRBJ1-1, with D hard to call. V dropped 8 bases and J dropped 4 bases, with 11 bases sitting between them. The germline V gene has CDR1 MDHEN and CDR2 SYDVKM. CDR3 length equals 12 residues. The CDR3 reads CASGRGGTEAFF. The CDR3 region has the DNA TGTGCCAGCGGACGGGGTGGCACTGAAGCTTTCTTT.

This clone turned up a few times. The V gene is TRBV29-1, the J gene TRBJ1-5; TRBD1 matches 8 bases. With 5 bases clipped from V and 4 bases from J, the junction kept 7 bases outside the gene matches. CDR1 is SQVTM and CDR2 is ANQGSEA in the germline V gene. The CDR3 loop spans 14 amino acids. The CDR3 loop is CSVSHGQGNQPQHF. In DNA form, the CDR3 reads TGCAGCGTTTCCCACGGACAGGGTAATCAGCCCCAGCATTTT.

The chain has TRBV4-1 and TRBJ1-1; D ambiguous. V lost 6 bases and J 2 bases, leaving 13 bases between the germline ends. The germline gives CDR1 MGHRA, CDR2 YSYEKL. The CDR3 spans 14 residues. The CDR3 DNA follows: TGCGCCAGCAGAGGACTTCTCGTCAACACTGAAGCTTTCTTT. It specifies CASRGLLVNTEAFF.

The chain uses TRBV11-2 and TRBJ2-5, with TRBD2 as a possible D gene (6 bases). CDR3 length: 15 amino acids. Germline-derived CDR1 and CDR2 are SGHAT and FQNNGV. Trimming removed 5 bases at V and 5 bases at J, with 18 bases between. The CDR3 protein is CASSKDGRELETQYF. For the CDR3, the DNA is TGTGCCAGCAGCAAGGACGGACGGGAGCTGGAGACCCAGTACTTC.

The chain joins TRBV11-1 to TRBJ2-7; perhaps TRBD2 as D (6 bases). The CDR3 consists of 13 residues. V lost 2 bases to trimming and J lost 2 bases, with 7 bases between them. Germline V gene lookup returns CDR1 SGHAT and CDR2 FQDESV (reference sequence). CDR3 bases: TGTGCCAGCAGCTTACGGACTACCTACGAGCAGTACTTC. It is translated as CASSLRTTYEQYF. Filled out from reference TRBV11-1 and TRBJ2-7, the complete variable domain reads EAEVAQSPRYKITEKSQAVAFWCDPISGHATLYWYRQILGQGPELLVQFQDESVVDDSQLPKDRFSAERLKGVDSTLKIQPAELGDSAMYLCASSLRTTYEQYFGPGTRLTVT.

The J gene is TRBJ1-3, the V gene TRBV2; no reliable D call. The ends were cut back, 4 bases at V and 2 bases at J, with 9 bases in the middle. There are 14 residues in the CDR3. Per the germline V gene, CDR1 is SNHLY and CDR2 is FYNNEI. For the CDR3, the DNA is TGTGCCAGCAGTGTGGAGTTCGCTGGAAACACCATATATTTT. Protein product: CASSVEFAGNTIYF.

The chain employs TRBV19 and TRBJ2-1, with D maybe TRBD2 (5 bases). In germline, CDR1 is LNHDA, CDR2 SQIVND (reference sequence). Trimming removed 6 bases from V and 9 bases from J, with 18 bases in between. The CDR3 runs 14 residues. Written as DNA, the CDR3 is TGTGCCAGTAGACCCGGCGGAGGATTTGGTGAGCAGTTCTTC. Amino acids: CASRPGGGFGEQFF.

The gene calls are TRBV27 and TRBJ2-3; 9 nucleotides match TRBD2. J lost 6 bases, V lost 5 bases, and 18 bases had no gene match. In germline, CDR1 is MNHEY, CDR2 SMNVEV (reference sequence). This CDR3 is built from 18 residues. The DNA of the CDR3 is TGTGCCAGCAGTCGAGGGGGTTACGGGACTAGCCAACAGGATACGCAGTATTTT. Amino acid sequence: CASSRGGYGTSQQDTQYF.

The CDR3 region is CASSLHGVGETQYF. The CDR3, as DNA: TGCGCCAGCAGCTTACACGGGGTAGGAGAGACCCAGTACTTC. The J gene is TRBJ2-5, the V gene TRBV5-1; possibly TRBD2 for D (5 bases). Germline V gene lookup returns CDR1 SGHRS and CDR2 YFSETQ. V was cut by 2 bases and J by 4 bases, with 12 bases left in between. There are 14 residues in the CDR3.

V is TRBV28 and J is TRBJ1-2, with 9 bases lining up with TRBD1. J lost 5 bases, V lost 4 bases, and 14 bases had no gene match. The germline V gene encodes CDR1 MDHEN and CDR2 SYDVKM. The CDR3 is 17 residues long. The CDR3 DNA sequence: TGTGCCAGCAGTTCGACCACCGGATCCGGGACAGGGTATGGCTACACCTTC. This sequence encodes CASSSTTGSGTGYGYTF.

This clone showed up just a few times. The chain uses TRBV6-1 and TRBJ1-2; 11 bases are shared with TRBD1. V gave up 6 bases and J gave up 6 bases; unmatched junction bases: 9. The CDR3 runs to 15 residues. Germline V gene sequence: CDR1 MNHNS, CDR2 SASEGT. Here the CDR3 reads CASRSRMGQGDGYTF. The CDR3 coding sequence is TGTGCCAGCAGGTCCCGAATGGGACAGGGGGATGGCTACACCTTC.

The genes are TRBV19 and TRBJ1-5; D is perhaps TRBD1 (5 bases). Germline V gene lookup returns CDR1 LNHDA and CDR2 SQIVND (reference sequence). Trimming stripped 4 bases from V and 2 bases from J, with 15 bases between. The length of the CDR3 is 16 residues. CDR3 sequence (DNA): TGTGCCAGTAGTAAGGAGACAGTTGTGGGCAATCAGCCCCAGCATTTT. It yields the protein CASSKETVVGNQPQHF.

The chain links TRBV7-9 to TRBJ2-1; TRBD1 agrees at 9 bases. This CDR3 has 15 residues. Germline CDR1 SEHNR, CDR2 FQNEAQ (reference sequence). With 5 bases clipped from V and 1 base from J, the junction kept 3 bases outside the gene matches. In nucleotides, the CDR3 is TGTGCCAGCAGCGACGACAGGGGGTCCTACAATGAGCAGTTCTTC. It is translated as CASSDDRGSYNEQFF.

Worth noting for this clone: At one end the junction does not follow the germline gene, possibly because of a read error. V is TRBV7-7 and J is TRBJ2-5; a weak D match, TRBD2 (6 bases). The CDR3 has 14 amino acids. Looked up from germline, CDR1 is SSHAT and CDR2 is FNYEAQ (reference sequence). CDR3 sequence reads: CASSSGTHQETQYF. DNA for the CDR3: TGTGCTAGCAGTTCAGGGACTCATCAAGAGACCCAGTACTTC.

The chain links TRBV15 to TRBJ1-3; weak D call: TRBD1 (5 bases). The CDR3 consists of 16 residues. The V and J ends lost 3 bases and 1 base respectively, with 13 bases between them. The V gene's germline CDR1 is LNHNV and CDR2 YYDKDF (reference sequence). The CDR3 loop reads CATSSPHGGSGNTIYF. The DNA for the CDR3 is TGTGCCACCAGCAGTCCCCACGGGGGGTCTGGAAACACCATATATTTT.